The T cell receptor beta chain under discussion was sequenced for a study of CD8 T cell repertoires and HIV-1 epitope variants (TCRdb year 2020). As for the study more broadly: Twenty-five peptides representing autologous and known Gag and Nef epitope variants were each used to stimulate T cells in separate culture wells. A CMV, EBV and flu peptide pool, the Ebola AY9 epitope as negative control, and a no-peptide well were included as control conditions. The epitopes tested covered three Gag epitope families plus Nef HW9 and YT9. T cells were enriched using the EasySep Human T Cell Enrichment Kit and were co-cultured with equal numbers of autologous T cell-negative cells serving as antigen-presenting cells. Cultures were maintained for approximately 9 days in IMDM with gentamicin, and half-media changes adding IL-2, IL-7 and IL-15 were performed on days 3 and 7. An aliquot of 1M T cells was saved as an uncultured baseline condition, separate from the roughly 83 T cell cultures. A total of some 84 T cell cultures were run, with each culture condition done in triplicate except for one peptide, which was done in duplicate. General study outcomes and caveats: The assay identified only TCR beta chains and indicated proliferation in response to antigen, without indicating T cell function or cytokine profile. Some ten antigen-specific TCR beta clonotypes were identified, and six of them appeared cross-reactive for autologous or known escape epitope variants. About 5 clonotypes recognized the Nef KF9 family and one clonotype recognized the HW9 family, while no responses were seen to the TAALDMSHF plasma variant.

The EasySep Human CD8+ T Cell Enrichment Kit was used on day 10 to isolate CD8+ T cells from every culture. The CDR3, from cysteine to phenylalanine, totals 15 residues. Only CDR3 DNA remains: 45 bases, in frame from the first base. The V and J ends are trimmed by 3 bases and 2 bases, leaving 14 bases between them. CDR1 and CDR2, looked up from the germline V gene, are SGHDT and YYEEEE. TCR beta CDR3 regions were sequenced at survey depth on the immunoSEQ platform. The QIAamp DNA micro kit was used to extract genomic DNA from every cultured and uncultured CD8+ T cell population. The authors processed their data as follows. Samples with fewer than 5,000 productive reads were excluded, which removed about 7% of the roughly 80 HIV peptide-stimulated cultures. A MANAFEST web app trimmed sequences to CDR3 and removed nonproductive sequences, CDR3s under 5 amino acids, and those not starting C or ending F/W. Antigen-specific clonotypes had to expand in at least 2 of 3 replicates versus no-peptide control at FDR 0.01, only within one epitope family. A specific clonotype also had to show a frequency at least fivefold higher than in wells stimulated with peptides from other epitope families. Imported from immuneACCESS, the table was reduced by TCRdb to in-frame sequences with V and J called. These copies leave out some clones; in studies compared against another copy, an unresolved V gene accounts for under half, and the cause of the remainder is not known. From that table come the V and J calls and clone size; the DNA was used to work out D and trimming. This sample holds 6,000 to 8,000 clones; around three fifths were observed only once. The top ten hold around 40% of the sample.

As concerns this clone: No cognate antigen has been identified for it. There are no base qualities to consult, and no much larger clone falls within one base.

Sequenced material: cultured CD8+ T cells derived from PBMCs. The receptor's source is a male donor with HIV. The chain employs TRBV5-6 and TRBJ2-5, and possibly TRBD2, on 5 matching bases. The CDR3 corresponds to CASSSAGIDQETQYF. The DNA sequence is TGTGCCAGCAGCTCCGCCGGGATAGATCAAGAGACCCAGTACTTC.